These T cell receptor beta chains were read from a single sample in a study of long-term antiretroviral therapy in people with HIV. Sequencing was performed with immunoSEQ multiplex PCR; in TCRdb, only in-frame clones are kept and a portion is missing. The sample has about 28,000 clones; more than 75% are singletons. This specimen consisted of unsorted PBMCs, obtained 2 years after starting antiretroviral therapy. The origin of the receptors is a man aged 45-60 years with HIV. The CDR3 runs from the conserved cysteine through the conserved F or W. Size is stated for part of the rows, as once, few or many counts, or as a class when the clone is expanded.

V gene: TRBV28; clone size: .; CDR3 protein: CASSFADDSNQPQHF
V gene: TRBV28; clone size: .; CDR3 protein: CASSLTGAGELFF
V gene: TRBV7-8; clone size: .; CDR3 protein: CASSLDRPTNEKLFF
V gene: TRBV23-1; clone size: few; CDR3 protein: CASSPRWGQGYEQYF
V gene: TRBV11-3; clone size: .; CDR3 protein: CASSLAGGLTDTQYF
V gene: TRBV5-1; clone size: .; CDR3 protein: CASSPRAGQETQYF
V gene: TRBV6-1; clone size: .; CDR3 protein: CASRDPNGGLAF
V gene: TRBV7-9; clone size: .; CDR3 protein: CASRKQGGEAFF
V gene: TRBV2; clone size: few; CDR3 protein: CASISLGGTGELFF
V gene: TRBV20-1; clone size: .; CDR3 protein: CSARPVYGYTF
V gene: TRBV4-1; clone size: .; CDR3 protein: CASSPLAGSEQYF
V gene: TRBV7-3; clone size: .; CDR3 protein: CASSLTLGDGYTF
V gene: TRBV2; clone size: .; CDR3 protein: CASSRLAGLSSYEQYF
V gene: TRBV4-3; clone size: .; CDR3 protein: CASSQEAVGEKLFF
V gene: TRBV6-1; clone size: .; CDR3 protein: CARGQGKNYEQYF
V gene: TRBV28; clone size: .; CDR3 protein: CASSSTPPNTEAFF
V gene: TRBV7-9; clone size: .; CDR3 protein: CASSLARQPQHF
V gene: TRBV19; clone size: .; CDR3 protein: CASSIRVISNQPQHF
V gene: TRBV27; clone size: .; CDR3 protein: CASSMDHFNHEQYF
V gene: TRBV5-6; clone size: once; CDR3 protein: CASSQGTGAYEQYF
V gene: TRBV6-6; clone size: .; CDR3 protein: CASSYRENYEQYF
V gene: TRBV19; clone size: few; CDR3 protein: CASSMDRGRYGYTF
V gene: TRBV13; clone size: .; CDR3 protein: CASSFGSYEQYF
V gene: TRBV28; clone size: once; CDR3 protein: CASSLVGNTEAFF
V gene: TRBV28; clone size: .; CDR3 protein: CASSSIKREGKETQYF
V gene: TRBV11-2; clone size: .; CDR3 protein: CASSLVRGTYEQYF
V gene: TRBV4-1; clone size: once; CDR3 protein: CASSAILNTGELFF
V gene: TRBV29-1; clone size: .; CDR3 protein: CSVAKGQGVYGYTF
V gene: TRBV2; clone size: .; CDR3 protein: CASSGADQPQHF
V gene: TRBV4-3; clone size: .; CDR3 protein: CASSQDSGPRNEQYF
V gene: TRBV7-3; clone size: .; CDR3 protein: CASSLSGGATYNEQFF
V gene: TRBV9; clone size: .; CDR3 protein: CASSFPKFGSSYNEQFF
V gene: TRBV2; clone size: .; CDR3 protein: CASTGLAGPTDTQYF